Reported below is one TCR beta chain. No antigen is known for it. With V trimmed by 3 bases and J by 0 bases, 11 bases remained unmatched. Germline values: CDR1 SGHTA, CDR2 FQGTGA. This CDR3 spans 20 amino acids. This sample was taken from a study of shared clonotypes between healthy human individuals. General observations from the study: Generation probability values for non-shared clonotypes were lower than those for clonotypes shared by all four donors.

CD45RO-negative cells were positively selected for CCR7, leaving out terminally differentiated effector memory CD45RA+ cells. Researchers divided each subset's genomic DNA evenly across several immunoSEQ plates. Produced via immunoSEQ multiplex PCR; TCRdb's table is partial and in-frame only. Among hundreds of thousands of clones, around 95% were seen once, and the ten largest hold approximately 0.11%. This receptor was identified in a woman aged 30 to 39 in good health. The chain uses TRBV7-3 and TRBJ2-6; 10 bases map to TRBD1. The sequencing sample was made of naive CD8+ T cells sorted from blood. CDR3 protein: CASSFQSGTGAFSGANVLTF. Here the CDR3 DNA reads TGTGCCAGCAGCTTCCAATCCGGGACAGGGGCGTTCTCTGGGGCCAACGTCCTGACTTTC.